Listed here are 27 T cell receptor beta chains from one sample, sequenced in a study of OX40 agonist ivuxolimab in advanced cancers. Preparation of the library involved the immunoSEQ multiplex PCR assay. TCRdb limited this immuneACCESS table to in-frame rearrangements with V and J called. A share of clones is missing; checked studies link under half to unresolved V genes, and the rest is unexplained. The sample has roughly 70,000 clones on record, around 89% of them singletons. Of the sample, approximately 11% is held by the ten largest clones. The sequencing used CD4+ or CD8+ T cells sorted from blood, collected in a trial of the OX40 agonist ivuxolimab. The receptor set was obtained from an adult with an advanced solid tumor such as melanoma, head and neck, liver or kidney cancer.

The chain is built from TRBV19 and TRBJ2-1; TRBD1 matches at 7 bases. J lost 4 bases, V lost 2 bases, and 5 bases had no gene match. The CDR3 is 15 amino acids. Germline V gene sequence: CDR1 LNHDA, CDR2 SQIVND (reference sequence). The CDR3 sequence is CASSIPGQPYNEQFF. Here the CDR3 DNA reads TGTGCCAGTAGTATACCGGGACAGCCTTACAATGAGCAGTTCTTC.

This clone was seen a single time. The chain has TRBV19 and TRBJ2-7; 9 nucleotides match TRBD1. There are 14 residues in the CDR3. The V segment lost 5 bases and the J segment 5 bases; nucleotides outside the gene matches: 7. CDR1 is LNHDA, CDR2 SQIVND, per germline (reference sequence). For the CDR3, the DNA is TGTGCCAGTAGTCCCGGGACAGGGATACACGAGCAGTACTTC. It codes for CASSPGTGIHEQYF.

The J gene is TRBJ1-4, the V gene TRBV19, with TRBD1 matching over 9 bases. This CDR3 region has 16 residues. The trim removed 5 bases at V and 10 bases at J, leaving 14 bases unmatched. Germline assignment: CDR1 LNHDA and CDR2 SQIVND (reference sequence). CDR3 protein: CASSPTTGTGSAKLFF. The CDR3 nucleotides read TGTGCCAGTAGTCCAACGACCGGGACAGGGAGCGCAAAACTGTTTTTT. Complete variable domain (other parts from reference TRBV19 and TRBJ1-4): DGGITQSPKYLFRKEGQNVTLSCEQNLNHDAMYWYRQDPGQGLRLIYYSQIVNDFQKGDIAEGYSVSREKKESFPLTVTSAQKNPTAFYLCASSPTTGTGSAKLFFGSGTQLSVL.

This clone has just one count. The chain recombines TRBV7-9 with TRBJ2-7, with a tentative D call TRBD1 (6 bases). Germline assignment: CDR1 SEHNR and CDR2 FQNEAQ (reference sequence). Deletions cut 5 bases from V and 0 bases from J, with 11 bases between. CDR3 length: 14 amino acids. CDR3 bases: TGTGCCAGCAGCCACCGGGACAACTCCTACGAGCAGTACTTC. Translation gives CASSHRDNSYEQYF.

The chain is built from TRBV23-1 and TRBJ2-2; no clear D. TRBV23-1 is identified as an open reading frame with a role that is uncertain. With 7 bases removed from V and 3 bases from J, the gap between germline ends came to 18 bases. CDR3 length: 16 amino acids. The CDR3 here is CASKPFRVVDTGELFF. The CDR3, as DNA: TGCGCCAGCAAACCATTCCGGGTTGTCGACACCGGGGAGCTGTTTTTT.

J is TRBJ2-7 and V is TRBV9; no clear D gene. The germline CDR1 and CDR2 sequences are SGDLS and YYNGEE. There are 15 residues in the CDR3. V was shortened by 0 bases and J by 0 bases, with 10 bases between the two germline ends. CDR3 DNA sequence: TGTGCCAGCAGCGTAGGTGATAGAGACTCCTACGAGCAGTACTTC. This translates into CASSVGDRDSYEQYF.

The chain has TRBV29-1 and TRBJ1-4, with a tentative D call TRBD1 (5 bases). V was clipped by 6 bases and J by 2 bases, with 16 bases between them. This CDR3 comprises 15 residues. Per germline, CDR1 SQVTM and CDR2 ANQGSEA. CDR3 in amino acids: CSVAGATATNEKLFF. The CDR3 DNA follows: TGCAGCGTAGCCGGGGCGACGGCGACTAATGAAAAACTGTTTTTT.

For the CDR3, the DNA is TGCGCCAGCAGCCAAGTTCGAATACGGGAGGAAGCTTTCTTT. This translates into CASSQVRIREEAFF. The rearrangement links TRBV4-1 to TRBJ1-1; D is undetermined. V gave up 1 base and J gave up 8 bases, with 14 bases separating them. CDR1 MGHRA and CDR2 YSYEKL come from the germline V gene. The CDR3 has 14 amino acids.

The chain links TRBV27 to TRBJ2-3, with D hard to call. Looked up from germline, CDR1 is MNHEY and CDR2 is SMNVEV (reference sequence). This CDR3 is built from 14 residues. V gave up 1 base and J gave up 2 bases, with 7 bases separating them. CDR3 sequence reads: CASSLLRSTDTQYF. The CDR3 nucleotides read TGTGCCAGCAGTTTATTACGGTCCACAGATACGCAGTATTTT.

This sequence joins TRBV19 and TRBJ1-2, with 10 bases matching TRBD1. This CDR3 has 16 amino acids. In germline, CDR1 is LNHDA, CDR2 SQIVND (reference sequence). Trimming took 3 bases from V and 3 from J; bases not matched to a gene: 7. CDR3 sequence: CASSIGTGVFDYGYTF. CDR3 bases: TGTGCCAGTAGTATTGGGACAGGGGTATTCGACTATGGCTACACCTTC. The full variable domain, its missing parts supplied by reference TRBV19 and TRBJ1-2, is DGGITQSPKYLFRKEGQNVTLSCEQNLNHDAMYWYRQDPGQGLRLIYYSQIVNDFQKGDIAEGYSVSREKKESFPLTVTSAQKNPTAFYLCASSIGTGVFDYGYTFGSGTRLTVV.

The gene calls are TRBV13 and TRBJ2-1; D is unclear. CDR3 size: 13 residues. CDR1 and CDR2 (germline): PRHDT, FYEKMQ (reference sequence). Trimming left V 9 bases short and J 3 bases short, with 12 bases between. CDR3 loop: CASSTSDYNEQFF. DNA of the CDR3: TGTGCCAGTTCCACCTCCGACTACAATGAGCAGTTCTTC.

The chain combines TRBV19 with TRBJ2-7; D possibly uses TRBD1 or TRBD2 (5 bases each). The V gene's germline CDR1 is LNHDA and CDR2 SQIVND (reference sequence). The CDR3 is 13 amino acids. The V gene lost 3 bases and the J gene lost 5 bases, with 11 bases spanning the gap. The CDR3 DNA is TGTGCCAGTAGTATGGGGGATCCCAACGAGCAGTACTTC. This translates into CASSMGDPNEQYF. The full variable domain, completed using reference TRBV19 and TRBJ2-7, is DGGITQSPKYLFRKEGQNVTLSCEQNLNHDAMYWYRQDPGQGLRLIYYSQIVNDFQKGDIAEGYSVSREKKESFPLTVTSAQKNPTAFYLCASSMGDPNEQYFGPGTRLTVT.

V gene TRBV11-2 combines with J gene TRBJ2-5; D is undetermined. The end of the DNA fits TRBJ2-7 better, so the J call may be wrong. The CDR3 sequence is 14 residues long. CDR1 is SGHAT, CDR2 FQNNGV, per germline. The CDR3 region is CASSQSLGSYEQYF. In nucleotides, the CDR3 is TGTGCCAGCAGCCAAAGTTTGGGCTCCTACGAGCAGTACTTC.

The count of this clone is one. This sample also contains other DNA sequences that code for the same CDR3. The rearrangement uses TRBV27 and TRBJ1-5; no clear D gene. Trimming stripped 3 bases from V and 3 bases from J, with 6 bases between. The CDR3 sequence is 13 residues long. Per the germline V gene, CDR1 is MNHEY and CDR2 is SMNVEV (reference sequence). CDR3 in amino acids: CASSLSVNQPQHF. The CDR3 nucleotides read TGTGCCAGCAGTTTGTCGGTCAATCAGCCCCAGCATTTT.

This chain joins TRBV27 and TRBJ2-7; 10 positions agree with TRBD1. The CDR3 consists of 16 residues. With 3 bases clipped from V and 5 bases from J, the junction kept 10 bases outside the gene matches. Germline CDR1 is MNHEY and CDR2 is SMNVEV (reference sequence). CDR3 nucleotides: TGTGCCAGCAGTTTCCTTCCGGGACAGGGGACTGACGAGCAGTACTTC. Its translation: CASSFLPGQGTDEQYF.

This chain links TRBV27 with TRBJ1-1; D is ambiguous. Germline values: CDR1 MNHEY, CDR2 SMNVEV (reference sequence). The CDR3 is 13 residues long. Trimming took off 3 bases at V and 1 base at J, with 6 bases between the two ends. The CDR3 here is CASSFTQNTEAFF. The CDR3, as DNA: TGTGCCAGCAGTTTTACCCAGAACACTGAAGCTTTCTTT.

The J gene is TRBJ2-5, the V gene TRBV5-1; D is ambiguous. Germline V CDR1 and CDR2: SGHRS, YFSETQ. V was shortened by 0 bases and J by 5 bases, with 14 bases between the two germline ends. The CDR3 is 15 residues long. CDR3 bases: TGCGCCAGCAGCTTGGCCGGTGGAGCTGGCGAGACCCAGTACTTC. Its translation: CASSLAGGAGETQYF.

The chain links TRBV30 to TRBJ1-1; unclear D gene. CDR1 and CDR2 (germline): GTSNPN, SVGIG (reference sequence). The CDR3 spans 14 residues. V dropped 5 bases and J dropped 0 bases, with 13 bases sitting between them. This CDR3 reads CAWDPPHLNTEAFF. The CDR3 DNA follows: TGTGCCTGGGACCCCCCCCACCTGAACACTGAAGCTTTCTTT.

The rearrangement uses TRBV21-1 and TRBJ2-1; TRBD2, the D gene given by the table, was not confirmed from the DNA. TRBV21-1 is tagged as a pseudogene. The CDR3 is 16 residues long. The CDR3 DNA sequence: TGTGCCAGCAGCATATATAGCGGGAGCTCCTACAATGAGCAGTTCTTC. Translation: CASSIYSGSSYNEQFF.

The count of this clone is one. The chain joins TRBV19 to TRBJ2-3; D gene ambiguous. The V end was cut by 11 bases, the J end by 6 bases, with 18 bases between. Germline CDR1 reads LNHDA; CDR2 reads SQIVND (reference sequence). The CDR3 consists of 13 residues. The CDR3 DNA is TGTGCCGTTGCCAGCCTGCCCGGGGATACGCAGTATTTT. This translates into CAVASLPGDTQYF.

The rearrangement links TRBV30 to TRBJ2-7; D tentatively fits TRBD1 or TRBD2 (5 bases each). In germline, CDR1 is GTSNPN, CDR2 SVGIG (reference sequence). Trimming pared 3 bases from V and 2 bases from J, leaving 17 bases between. The CDR3 totals 15 residues. This chain's CDR3 is CAWSGDGFGPYEQYF. The CDR3 DNA reads as TGTGCCTGGAGCGGGGACGGCTTTGGTCCCTACGAGCAGTACTTC. Filled out from reference TRBV30 and TRBJ2-7, the complete variable domain reads SQTIHQWPATLVQPVGSPLSLECTVEGTSNPNLYWYRQAAGRGLQLLFYSVGIGQISSEVPQNLSASRPQDRQFILSSKKLLLSDSGFYLCAWSGDGFGPYEQYFGPGTRLTVT.

The CDR3 DNA is TGTGCCAGCGAACAGATTTCGAACTATGGCTACACCTTC. Translation: CASEQISNYGYTF. This rearrangement joins TRBV6-1 to TRBJ1-2; D is unclear. The CDR3 loop spans 13 amino acids. The germline V gene has CDR1 MNHNS and CDR2 SASEGT. V was trimmed by 8 bases and J by 2 bases, leaving 12 bases between them.

This chain uses TRBV28 with TRBJ2-7; D unresolved. The germline CDR1 and CDR2 sequences are MDHEN and SYDVKM. Trimming removed 2 bases at V and 2 bases at J, with 10 bases between. The CDR3 covers 14 residues. CDR3 loop: CASSLVGLPYEQYF. In DNA, the CDR3 is TGTGCCAGCAGTTTAGTTGGGCTGCCCTACGAGCAGTACTTC.

The CDR3 sequence is CASSQHTTDTQYF. CDR3 in DNA: TGTGCCAGCAGCCAACACACTACAGATACGCAGTATTTT. This chain links TRBV7-9 with TRBJ2-3, with D hard to call. This CDR3 is 13 amino acids long. Deletions cut 5 bases from V and 3 bases from J, with 9 bases between. CDR1 SEHNR and CDR2 FQNEAQ come from the germline V gene (reference sequence).

The chain carries TRBV6-5 and TRBJ2-7; D is ambiguous. The length of the CDR3 is 15 residues. V was clipped by 5 bases and J by 0 bases, with 14 bases between them. CDR1 and CDR2 (germline): MNHEY, SVGAGI. The CDR3 region has the DNA TGTGCCAGCAGTAAGACCCTAACAAGCTCCTACGAGCAGTACTTC. Translation gives CASSKTLTSSYEQYF.

The chain combines TRBV19 with TRBJ1-1, with D possibly TRBD1 on 5 matching bases. V lost 5 bases to trimming and J lost 1 base, with 8 bases between them. Germline V gives CDR1 LNHDA, CDR2 SQIVND (reference sequence). The CDR3 is made up of 13 amino acids. The CDR3 bases are TGTGCCAGTAGTTTGGGGACGAACACTGAAGCTTTCTTT. Amino acid sequence: CASSLGTNTEAFF.

CDR3 loop: CASSLDGTGYSPLHF. CDR3 in DNA: TGTGCCAGCAGTTTAGACGGGACAGGGTATTCACCCCTCCACTTT. The genes are TRBV27 and TRBJ1-6; TRBD1 matches at 9 bases. This CDR3 has 15 residues. The junction had 4 bases not matched to a gene; V was cut back by 2 bases and J by 8 bases. Looked up from germline, CDR1 is MNHEY and CDR2 is SMNVEV (reference sequence).